This record looks at one TCR beta chain sequence and its context. Its antigen is as yet unknown. The source of the sample is a study of cytomegalovirus exposure and HLA in healthy donors. Sequencing used immunoSEQ multiplex PCR; TCRdb keeps in-frame clones, though not all of them. In the table there are a few hundred thousand clones, roughly 85% of which are singletons. After removal of 4 bases from V and 5 bases from J, the junction contained 7 bases not matched to a gene. The germline V gene encodes CDR1 MNHEY and CDR2 SVGAGI. The CDR3 covers 14 residues. Overall study findings and caveats: Listed as cytomegalovirus-associated were 170 or so TCR beta chains.

The sequence was obtained from a woman between 18 and 29 years old in good health and CMV-seronegative. The sequencing sample was made of PBMCs. V is TRBV6-5 and J is TRBJ2-7; 8 bases are a match to TRBD1. The CDR3 nucleotides read TGTGCCAGCAGTTTCGGACAGGGTGTTAACGAGCAGTACTTC. Protein: CASSFGQGVNEQYF.